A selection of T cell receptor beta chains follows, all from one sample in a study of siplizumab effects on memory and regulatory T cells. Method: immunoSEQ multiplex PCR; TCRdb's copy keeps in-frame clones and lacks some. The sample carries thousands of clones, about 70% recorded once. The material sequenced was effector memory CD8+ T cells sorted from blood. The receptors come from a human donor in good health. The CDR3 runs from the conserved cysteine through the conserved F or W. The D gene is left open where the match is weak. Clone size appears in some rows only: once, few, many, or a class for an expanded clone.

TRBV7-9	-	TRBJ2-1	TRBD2	TGTGCCAGCAGCTTAGTGCCTAGCGGTACCTACAATGAGCAGTTCTTC	CASSLVPSGTYNEQFF
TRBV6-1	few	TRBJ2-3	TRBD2	TGTGCCAGCAGTGGACTAGCGGGAGGGCCAGATACGCAGTATTTT	CASSGLAGGPDTQYF
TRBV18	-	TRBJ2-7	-	TGTGCCAGCTCACTTGGGGTAGGGCCAGCCTACGAGCAGTACTTC	CASSLGVGPAYEQYF
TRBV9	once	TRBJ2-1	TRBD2	TGTGCCAGCAGCCAAGGGACTAGCGGAAATTGGAGACTTGGGGATGAGCAGTTCTTC	CASSQGTSGNWRLGDEQFF
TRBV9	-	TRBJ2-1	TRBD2	TGTGCCAGCAGCATACTAGCGGGAGTCCCCAATGAGCAGTTCTTC	CASSILAGVPNEQFF
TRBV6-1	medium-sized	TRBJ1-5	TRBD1	TGTGCCAGCAGTGAAGGGGGACAGGGGAGCCAGCCCCAGCATTTT	CASSEGGQGSQPQHF
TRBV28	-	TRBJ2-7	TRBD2	TGTGCCAGCAGTAAATCCGGACTAGCGGGGGACTACGAGCAGTACTTC	CASSKSGLAGDYEQYF
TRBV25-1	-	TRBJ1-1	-	TGTGCCAGCAGTGCGACAGCGAACACTGAAGCTTTCTTT	CASSATANTEAFF
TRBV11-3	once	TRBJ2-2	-	TGTGCCAGCAGCCCCACTGGCGGGTCTCCCCCCGGGGAGCTGTTTTTT	CASSPTGGSPPGELFF
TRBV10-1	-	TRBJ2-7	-	TGCGCCAGCAGCGCTTTCCGGGACGGTACCTACGAGCAGTACTTC	CASSAFRDGTYEQYF
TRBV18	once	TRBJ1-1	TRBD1	TGTGCCAGCTCACCTGTGACAGGGGGCGAGAACACTGAAGCTTTCTTT	CASSPVTGGENTEAFF
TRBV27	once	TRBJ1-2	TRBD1	TGTGCCAGCAGTTCCACCGGGACAGGGAGTCGTTATGGCTACACCTTC	CASSSTGTGSRYGYTF
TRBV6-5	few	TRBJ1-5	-	TGTGCCAGCAGTTCCCGGGAGAATCAGCCCCAGCATTTT	CASSSRENQPQHF
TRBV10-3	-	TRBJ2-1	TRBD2	TGTGCCATCAGTGAGCCGGGACAGGGGACTAGCGGGCCCTACAATGAGCAGTTCTTC	CAISEPGQGTSGPYNEQFF
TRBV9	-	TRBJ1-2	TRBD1	TGTGCCAGCAGCCCCTTCGGAGGGACAGGGGTAAACTATGGCTACACCTTC	CASSPFGGTGVNYGYTF
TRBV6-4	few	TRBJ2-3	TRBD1	TGTGCCAGCAGTGACTCGCAGGGGGCCACAGATACGCAGTATTTT	CASSDSQGATDTQYF
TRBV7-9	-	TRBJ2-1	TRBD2	TGTGCCAGCAGCTTTTCTACGGGAGGGCTGAATGAGCAGTTCTTC	CASSFSTGGLNEQFF
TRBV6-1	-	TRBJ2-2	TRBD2	TGTGCCAGCAGCAGGACTAGCGGGAGCACCGGGGAGCTGTTTTTT	CASSRTSGSTGELFF
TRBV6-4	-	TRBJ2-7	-	TGTGCCAGCAGTGACTCGAGCCACCTAGGCTACGAGCAGTACTTC	CASSDSSHLGYEQYF
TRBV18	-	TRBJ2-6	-	TGTGCCAGCTCACCATGGGAACCTGGGGCCAACGTCCTGACTTTC	CASSPWEPGANVLTF
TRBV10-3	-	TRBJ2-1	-	TGTGCCATCAGTGAGTCGTCGACCAATCCAGTCACGAATGAGCAGTTCTTC	CAISESSTNPVTNEQFF
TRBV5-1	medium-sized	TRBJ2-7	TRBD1	TGCGCCAGCAGCTCCTGGACAGGGGGCCCTAGCTCCTACGAGCAGTACTTC	CASSSWTGGPSSYEQYF
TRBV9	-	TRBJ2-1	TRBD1	TGTGCCAGCAGCCCATGGTGGGACAGCGTTTTTTGGGGTGAGCAGTTCTTC	CASSPWWDSVFWGEQFF
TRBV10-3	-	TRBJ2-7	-	TGTGCCATACTAACAGTTACCTACGAGCAGTACTTC	CAILTVTYEQYF
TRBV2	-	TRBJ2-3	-	TGTGCCAGCAGTGAAAATACAGATACGCAGTATTTT	CASSENTDTQYF
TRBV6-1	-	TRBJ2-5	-	TGTGCCAGCAGTCCTCAGACTGAGGGGGAGACCCAGTACTTC	CASSPQTEGETQYF
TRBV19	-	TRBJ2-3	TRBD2	TGTGCCAGTAGCATAGCGGGAGAAGCGACAGATACGCAGTATTTT	CASSIAGEATDTQYF
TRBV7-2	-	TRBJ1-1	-	TGTGCCAGCAGCTTTAGGGGGAACACTGAAGCTTTCTTT	CASSFRGNTEAFF
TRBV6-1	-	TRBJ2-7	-	TGTGCCAGCAAGTGGGACCTAACCTACGAGCAGTACTTC	CASKWDLTYEQYF
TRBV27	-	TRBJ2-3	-	TGTGCCAGCAGTTTATTTGGAGGGAGAGATACGCAGTATTTT	CASSLFGGRDTQYF
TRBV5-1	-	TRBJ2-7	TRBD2	TGCGCCAGCAGCTCCGGGGGGGCTCACGAGCAGTACTTC	CASSSGGAHEQYF
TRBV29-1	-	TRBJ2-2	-	TGCAGCGTCGCTGGCAGGGGTCGCATCGGGGAGCTGTTTTTT	CSVAGRGRIGELFF
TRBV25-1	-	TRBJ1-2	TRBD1	TGTGCCAGCAGTGCTCGGACAGGGGGTGGCTATGGCTACACCTTC	CASSARTGGGYGYTF
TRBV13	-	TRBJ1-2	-	TGTGCCAGCAGCTTGGGAGGGGTGTACTATGGCTACACCTTC	CASSLGGVYYGYTF
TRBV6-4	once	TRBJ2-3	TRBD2	TGTGCCAGCAGTGAACTAGCGGGAGCAGATACGCAGTATTTT	CASSELAGADTQYF
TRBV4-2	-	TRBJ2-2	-	TGTGCCAGCAGCCGCCCGGGGCTAGCGAACACCGGGGAGCTGTTTTTT	CASSRPGLANTGELFF
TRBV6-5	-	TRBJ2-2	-	TGTGCCAGCAGCCCCTTAGGTGACACCGGGGAGCTGTTTTTT	CASSPLGDTGELFF
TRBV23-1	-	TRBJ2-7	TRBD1	TGCGCCAGCAGTTCCCCGGACAGGGGGCTCTACGAGCAGTACTTC	CASSSPDRGLYEQYF
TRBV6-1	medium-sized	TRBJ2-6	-	TGTGCCAGCAGTGATTTAGCTGGGGCCAACGTCCTGACTTTC	CASSDLAGANVLTF
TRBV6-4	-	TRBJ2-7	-	TGTGCCAGCAGCCTCATCGGGGAATCCTACGAGCAGTACTTC	CASSLIGESYEQYF
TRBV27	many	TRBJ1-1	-	TGTGCCAGCAGTTTGTCCATTAGCACTGAAGCTTTCTTT	CASSLSISTEAFF
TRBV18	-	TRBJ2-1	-	TGTGCCAGCTCGCCTGGGACCGGTGGATGGGACAATGAGCAGTTCTTC	CASSPGTGGWDNEQFF
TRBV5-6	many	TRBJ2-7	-	TGTGCCAGCAGCTTTGGGGGGGAGCAGTACTTC	CASSFGGEQYF
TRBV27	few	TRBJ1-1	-	TGTGCCAGCAAGGCGTGGTTTATTTCGAACACTGAAGCTTTCTTT	CASKAWFISNTEAFF
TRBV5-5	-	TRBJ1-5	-	TGTGCCAGCAGCTTGACTCCCCTTGGCAGACAGCCCCAGCATTTT	CASSLTPLGRQPQHF
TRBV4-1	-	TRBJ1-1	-	TGCGCCAGCAGCCAAATAGAGACTCTGAACACTGAAGCTTTCTTT	CASSQIETLNTEAFF
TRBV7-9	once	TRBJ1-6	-	TGTGCCAGCAGCTCGACCCGGGTCGGGGATTCACCCCTCCACTTT	CASSSTRVGDSPLHF
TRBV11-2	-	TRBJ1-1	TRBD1	TGTGCCAGCAGCGCAGCAGACAGGGGGAACACTGAAGCTTTCTTT	CASSAADRGNTEAFF
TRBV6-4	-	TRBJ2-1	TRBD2	TGTGCCAGCAGGGAGGGAGCGGGAGGGCCTAGTGAGCAGTTCTTC	CASREGAGGPSEQFF
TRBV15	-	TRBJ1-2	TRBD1	TGTGCCACCAGCGAAGACAGGGATAACGGCTACACCTTC	CATSEDRDNGYTF
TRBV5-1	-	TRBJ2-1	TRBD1	TGCGCCAGCAGCTTACGGGGACAGGAGGAGCAGTTCTTC	CASSLRGQEEQFF
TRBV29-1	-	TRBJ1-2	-	TGCAGCGCCTGGGGCCCTAACTATGGCTACACCTTC	CSAWGPNYGYTF
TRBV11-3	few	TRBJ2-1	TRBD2	TGTGCCAGCAGCGTGACTAGCGGTCTCAATGAGCAGTTCTTC	CASSVTSGLNEQFF
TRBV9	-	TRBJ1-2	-	TGTGCCAGCAGTCCACACCTGCTACAGGATGGCTACACCTTC	CASSPHLLQDGYTF
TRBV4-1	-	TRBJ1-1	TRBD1	TGCGCCAGCAGCCGTCTGGGGGGACAGGGAACCGCCGCGAACACTGAAGCTTTCTTT	CASSRLGGQGTAANTEAFF
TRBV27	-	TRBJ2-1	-	TGTGCCAGCGGTGCGAGGAATTCCTACAATGAGCAGTTCTTC	CASGARNSYNEQFF
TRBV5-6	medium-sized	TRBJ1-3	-	TGTGCCAGCAGCTTGGTCGGGCAGCTCTCTGGAAACACCATATATTTT	CASSLVGQLSGNTIYF
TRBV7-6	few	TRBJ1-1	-	TGTGCCAGCAGCTTAGGGGTACTAGGCACTGAAGCTTTCTTT	CASSLGVLGTEAFF
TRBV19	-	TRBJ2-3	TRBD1	TGTGCCAGTAGTTTTGGACAGGGGGCAACAGATACGCAGTATTTT	CASSFGQGATDTQYF